The 32 T cell receptor beta chains below were found in one sample sequenced in a study of blood T cell repertoires in COVID-19. Only in-frame clones appear in the TCRdb table, and some are missing; sequencing was by immunoSEQ multiplex PCR. The sample comprises around 220,000 clones, nearly 90% of which are singletons, and roughly 16% rests with the top ten. The sample comprised PBMCs or T cells enriched from blood (not recorded which). These receptors all come from a man aged 25 to 40 who had been exposed to COVID-19.

The chain carries TRBV7-2 and TRBJ2-5; 10 nucleotides line up with TRBD2. Looked up from germline, CDR1 is SGHTA and CDR2 is FQGNSA. The trim removed 3 bases at V and 4 bases at J, leaving 11 bases unmatched. The CDR3 is 17 residues long. The CDR3 coding sequence is TGTGCCAGCAGCTTCCCGCAGCGGGGGGGCTCCAGAGAGACCCAGTACTTC. This codes for CASSFPQRGGSRETQYF.

The count of this clone is one. This sequence joins TRBV7-9 and TRBJ2-3; maybe TRBD2 (6 bases). The germline gives CDR1 SEHNR, CDR2 FQNEAQ (reference sequence). The CDR3 totals 15 residues. Trimming took off 10 bases at V and 0 bases at J, with 17 bases between the two ends. The CDR3 sequence: CANEPGGASTDTQYF. The CDR3 DNA reads as TGTGCCAACGAACCCGGAGGGGCTAGCACAGATACGCAGTATTTT.

This clone is a singleton in its sample. V usage is TRBV24-1 and J usage is TRBJ2-3; D possibly corresponds to TRBD1 (5 bases). Trimming took 4 bases from V and 3 from J, leaving 10 bases between them. In germline, CDR1 is KGHDR, CDR2 SFDVKD. CDR3 length equals 14 residues. DNA for the CDR3: TGTGCCACCAGTGAAGGGGTATGGACAGATACGCAGTATTTT. Encoded protein: CATSEGVWTDTQYF.

The chain carries TRBV3-1 (or the pseudogene TRBV3-2) and TRBJ2-2, with D tentatively TRBD2 (6 bases). The CDR3 length is 16 residues. CDR1 is LGHDT and CDR2 is YNNKEL in the germline V gene (reference sequence). Trimming pared 2 bases from V and 3 bases from J, leaving 13 bases between. In nucleotides, the CDR3 is TGTGCCAGCAGCCAATGGTCCCAGCGGGACACCGGGGAGCTGTTTTTT. This encodes CASSQWSQRDTGELFF.

The chain couples TRBV12-3 or TRBV12-4 to TRBJ1-6; TRBD1 matches at 7 bases. V shed 4 bases and J 9 bases; nucleotides not matched to a gene: 3. The CDR3 is 13 amino acids. The CDR3 region is CASSSTGASPLHF. In nucleotides, the CDR3 is TGTGCCAGCAGTTCCACAGGGGCTTCACCCCTCCACTTT.

The J gene is TRBJ2-1, the V gene TRBV7-9; TRBD1 is a possible D gene (5 bases). Germline V gene sequence: CDR1 SEHNR, CDR2 FQNEAQ (reference sequence). The CDR3 length is 14 residues. Trimming removed 10 bases from V and 5 bases from J, with 18 bases in between. In nucleotides, the CDR3 is TGTGCCAATACGCCTCTTGGGGCCAACAATGAGCAGTTCTTC. Protein sequence: CANTPLGANNEQFF.

The rearrangement joins TRBV19 to TRBJ1-4; D perhaps matches TRBD1 (6 bases). V was pared by 9 bases and J by 3 bases, with 17 bases between. CDR1 is LNHDA and CDR2 is SQIVND in the germline V gene (reference sequence). This CDR3 spans 15 amino acids. CDR3 coding DNA: TGTGCCAGCAGACCCCCAGGGGCGGCTAATGAAAAACTGTTTTTT. It specifies CASRPPGAANEKLFF.

The genes are TRBV5-4 and TRBJ1-2; a weak D match, TRBD1 (5 bases). Trimming took 1 base from V and 6 from J, leaving 19 bases between them. In germline, CDR1 is SGHNT, CDR2 YYREEE (reference sequence). This CDR3 spans 16 amino acids. The CDR3 region is CASSLYGEQVPNGYTF. In DNA, the CDR3 is TGTGCCAGCAGCTTGTACGGAGAACAGGTACCAAATGGCTACACCTTC.

This chain joins TRBV19 and TRBJ2-1, with unresolved D. V shed 8 bases and J shed 0 bases, with 11 bases lying between them. Germline CDR1 LNHDA, CDR2 SQIVND (reference sequence). The CDR3 is 14 residues long. The CDR3 nucleotides read TGTGCCAGTCGGCACCGGAGCTCCTACAATGAGCAGTTCTTC. This gives the protein CASRHRSSYNEQFF. Based on the CDR3 plus reference TRBV19 and TRBJ2-1, the full variable domain is DGGITQSPKYLFRKEGQNVTLSCEQNLNHDAMYWYRQDPGQGLRLIYYSQIVNDFQKGDIAEGYSVSREKKESFPLTVTSAQKNPTAFYLCASRHRSSYNEQFFGPGTRLTVL.

This clone has just one count. V gene TRBV10-3 combines with J gene TRBJ2-7; 10 nucleotides agree with TRBD2. The CDR3 runs 15 residues. Germline assignment: CDR1 ENHRY and CDR2 SYGVKD. V was pared by 10 bases and J by 1 base, with 10 bases of the junction left unmatched. CDR3 DNA: TGTGCCACGAAGGGGAGCGGGGGGGCTTCCTACGAGCAGTACTTC. It encodes CATKGSGGASYEQYF.

This chain connects TRBV5-6 to TRBJ1-3, with TRBD1 matching over 8 bases. Per germline, CDR1 SGHDT and CDR2 YYEEEE. The trim removed 4 bases at V and 0 bases at J, leaving 6 bases unmatched. This CDR3 is 16 amino acids long. The DNA of the CDR3 is TGTGCCAGCAGCCCAGGACAGGGCCTCTCTGGAAACACCATATATTTT. Translated, it gives CASSPGQGLSGNTIYF.

This chain uses TRBV30 with TRBJ2-2; the match to TRBD1 covers 8 bases. The CDR3 extends over 16 amino acids. Germline V gives CDR1 GTSNPN, CDR2 SVGIG (reference sequence). V lost 4 bases and J lost 5; bases outside the gene matches: 12. CDR3 DNA: TGTGCCTGGAAGGGTAGAGGAACAGGGGGGACCGGGGAGCTGTTTTTT. It specifies CAWKGRGTGGTGELFF.

The chain couples TRBV30 to TRBJ2-2; 8 bases are shared with TRBD2. Germline-derived CDR1 and CDR2 are GTSNPN and SVGIG (reference sequence). The V segment lost 3 bases and the J segment 3 bases; nucleotides outside the gene matches: 21. The length of the CDR3 is 20 residues. The CDR3 coding sequence is TGTGCCTGGAGCCGAACCACGGGACTAGTGGGAATCGTGTACACCGGGGAGCTGTTTTTT. Its protein is CAWSRTTGLVGIVYTGELFF.

The rearrangement uses TRBV19 and TRBJ1-1; 7 bases align to TRBD1. The V gene's germline CDR1 is LNHDA and CDR2 SQIVND (reference sequence). This CDR3 region has 14 residues. Trimming removed 3 bases from V and 1 base from J; junction bases left unmatched: 2. CDR3 nucleotides: TGTGCCAGTAGTATTTACAGGGGGAACACTGAAGCTTTCTTT. It is translated as CASSIYRGNTEAFF. Full variable domain (missing parts from reference TRBV19 and TRBJ1-1): DGGITQSPKYLFRKEGQNVTLSCEQNLNHDAMYWYRQDPGQGLRLIYYSQIVNDFQKGDIAEGYSVSREKKESFPLTVTSAQKNPTAFYLCASSIYRGNTEAFFGQGTRLTVV.

The CDR3 reads CATSKGHPMENQPQHF. The DNA for the CDR3 is TGTGCCACCAGCAAAGGACACCCTATGGAGAATCAGCCCCAGCATTTT. The rearrangement links TRBV15 to TRBJ1-5; D might be TRBD1 (5 bases). In germline, CDR1 is LNHNV, CDR2 YYDKDF (reference sequence). This CDR3 contains 16 residues. V was trimmed by 4 bases and J by 4 bases, leaving 17 bases between them.

The chain joins TRBV19 to TRBJ2-1, with D perhaps TRBD1 (6 bases). The CDR3 is 15 residues long. Between the trimmed V and J ends, which lost 3 bases and 10 bases, there was a span of 19 bases. Germline assignment: CDR1 LNHDA and CDR2 SQIVND (reference sequence). The CDR3 coding sequence is TGTGCCAGTAGTATTGAACAGGGACCCCCCATAGAGCAGTTCTTC. Translation: CASSIEQGPPIEQFF.

The genes are TRBV5-1 and TRBJ1-4; no clear D. Trimming left V 3 bases short and J 8 bases short, with 23 bases between. The CDR3 length is 17 residues. Germline values: CDR1 SGHRS, CDR2 YFSETQ. CDR3 bases: TGCGCCAGCAGCTACCTCGGCCAGCAAGTCCTAGGAGAAAAACTGTTTTTT. It encodes CASSYLGQQVLGEKLFF.

The rearrangement joins TRBV11-2 to TRBJ1-4; possibly TRBD1 for D (6 bases). The V end was cut by 5 bases, the J end by 3 bases, with 19 bases between. This CDR3 contains 17 residues. CDR1 SGHAT and CDR2 FQNNGV come from the germline V gene. This chain's CDR3 is CASSHPPGVRANEKLFF. CDR3 in DNA: TGTGCCAGCAGCCACCCCCCAGGGGTTAGGGCTAATGAAAAACTGTTTTTT.

V and J are TRBV7-9 and TRBJ2-1; tentative D call: TRBD2 (5 bases). Germline V lookup: CDR1 SEHNR, CDR2 FQNEAQ (reference sequence). The V and J ends lost 3 bases and 0 bases respectively, with 6 bases between them. The CDR3 extends over 14 amino acids. This CDR3 is CASSFEGSYNEQFF. CDR3 bases: TGTGCCAGCAGCTTTGAGGGCTCCTACAATGAGCAGTTCTTC.

V usage is TRBV11-2 and J usage is TRBJ1-1, with D perhaps matching TRBD1 (5 bases). Germline V gene data show CDR1 as SGHAT and CDR2 as FQNNGV. The CDR3 loop spans 15 amino acids. V was shortened by 1 base and J by 5 bases, with 14 bases between the two germline ends. The CDR3: CASSLAPGGKTEAFF. The CDR3 DNA follows: TGTGCCAGCAGCTTAGCGCCGGGGGGAAAAACTGAAGCTTTCTTT.

This sequence joins TRBV11-1 and TRBJ1-6; TRBD1 might be the D (6 bases). CDR3 length: 15 residues. The V gene's germline CDR1 is SGHAT and CDR2 FQDESV (reference sequence). Trimming shortened V by 2 bases and J by 7 bases, and 12 bases separated the two germline ends. CDR3 nucleotides: TGTGCCAGCAGCTTACGGGACATGTGGAATTCACCCCTCCACTTT. Protein: CASSLRDMWNSPLHF.

The chain employs TRBV3-1 (or the pseudogene TRBV3-2) and TRBJ2-3, with a tentative D call TRBD2 (6 bases). Trimming removed 0 bases at V and 1 base at J, with 11 bases between. This CDR3 is 16 amino acids long. Germline CDR1 LGHDT, CDR2 YNNKEL (reference sequence). CDR3 bases: TGTGCCAGCAGCCAAGATCGGGCGGGGCGCACAGATACGCAGTATTTT. Translated, it gives CASSQDRAGRTDTQYF.

The rearrangement uses TRBV4-1 and TRBJ2-7; possible D gene TRBD1, 6 bases. Trimming cost V 2 bases and J 3 bases, with 11 bases left between them. The CDR3 is made up of 14 amino acids. Germline lookup yields CDR1 MGHRA and CDR2 YSYEKL. The CDR3 protein is CASSQQTGGYEQYF. The CDR3 coding sequence is TGCGCCAGCAGCCAACAGACAGGAGGCTACGAGCAGTACTTC.

The gene calls are TRBV6-5 and TRBJ2-4, with D maybe TRBD2 (5 bases). The CDR3 extends over 13 amino acids. The V gene's germline CDR1 is MNHEY and CDR2 SVGAGI. V lost 8 bases to trimming and J lost 0 bases, with 8 bases between them. CDR3 sequence reads: CASEGLAKNIQYF. CDR3 nucleotides: TGTGCCAGCGAGGGTCTAGCCAAAAACATTCAGTACTTC.

The chain is built from TRBV5-5 and TRBJ2-1; 10 nucleotides match TRBD2. Trimming removed 2 bases from V and 3 bases from J; junction bases left unmatched: 5. This CDR3 comprises 16 residues. Germline CDR1 reads SGHKS; CDR2 reads YYEKEE (reference sequence). The CDR3 reads CASSLVAGGYYNEQFF. The CDR3 nucleotides are TGTGCCAGCAGCTTAGTAGCGGGGGGCTACTACAATGAGCAGTTCTTC.

This chain joins TRBV29-1 and TRBJ2-7; no definite D call. In germline, CDR1 is SQVTM, CDR2 ANQGSEA. V was pared by 1 base and J by 7 bases, with 11 bases between. This CDR3 is 12 amino acids long. CDR3 protein: CSVEVVPREQYF. The CDR3 DNA reads as TGCAGCGTTGAAGTGGTACCGAGGGAGCAGTACTTC.

This clone was seen once. The rearrangement links TRBV19 to TRBJ2-6; 8 bases line up with TRBD2. The CDR3 runs to 18 residues. Germline assignment: CDR1 LNHDA and CDR2 SQIVND (reference sequence). Unmatched junction bases numbered 13, after V lost 7 bases and J lost 2 bases. The CDR3 bases are TGTGCCAGTAATTTCACCCCGGGGGGGAGAGCTGGGGCCAACGTCCTGACTTTC. Its protein is CASNFTPGGRAGANVLTF.

This chain connects TRBV27 to TRBJ1-5, with 9 nucleotides matching TRBD1. This CDR3 is built from 17 residues. V lost 5 bases to trimming and J lost 1 base; unmatched junction nucleotides: 9. The germline V gene has CDR1 MNHEY and CDR2 SMNVEV (reference sequence). The CDR3 sequence is CASSPIDRGASNQPQHF. CDR3 in DNA: TGTGCCAGCAGTCCCATAGACAGGGGGGCCAGCAATCAGCCCCAGCATTTT.

V is TRBV9 and J is TRBJ1-3, with 7 nucleotides matching TRBD1. This CDR3 is built from 18 residues. Germline trimming cut 3 bases from V and 0 bases from J; bases unmatched to any gene: 12. The germline V gene encodes CDR1 SGDLS and CDR2 YYNGEE. The CDR3 region has the DNA TGTGCCAGCAGCGCCCCCCAGGGGGGTCCCAACTCTGGAAACACCATATATTTT. The encoded protein is CASSAPQGGPNSGNTIYF.

V and J are TRBV4-2 and TRBJ2-7, with D perhaps TRBD2 (5 bases). The CDR3 extends over 14 amino acids. The V end was cut by 1 base, the J end by 3 bases, with 10 bases between. Germline CDR1 is LGHNA and CDR2 is YNFKEQ. The CDR3 bases are TGTGCCAGCAGCCAAGTGACCGGGAACTACGAGCAGTACTTC. Translated: CASSQVTGNYEQYF.

The chain carries TRBV18 and TRBJ2-6; 7 bases align to TRBD1. The CDR3 totals 16 residues. V was pared by 2 bases and J by 4 bases, with 5 bases of the junction left unmatched. Germline assignment: CDR1 KGHSH and CDR2 LQKENI. The CDR3 here is CASSPSTGDGANVLTF. DNA of the CDR3: TGTGCCAGCTCACCATCCACAGGGGACGGGGCCAACGTCCTGACTTTC.

The chain couples TRBV7-6 to TRBJ2-3; TRBD2 might be the D (6 bases). Trimming stripped 4 bases from V and 3 bases from J, with 8 bases between. The germline V gene has CDR1 SGHVS and CDR2 FNYEAQ. This CDR3 region has 13 residues. As DNA, the CDR3 is TGTGCCAGCAGCTCCCGGGAGACAGATACGCAGTATTTT. Amino acids: CASSSRETDTQYF.